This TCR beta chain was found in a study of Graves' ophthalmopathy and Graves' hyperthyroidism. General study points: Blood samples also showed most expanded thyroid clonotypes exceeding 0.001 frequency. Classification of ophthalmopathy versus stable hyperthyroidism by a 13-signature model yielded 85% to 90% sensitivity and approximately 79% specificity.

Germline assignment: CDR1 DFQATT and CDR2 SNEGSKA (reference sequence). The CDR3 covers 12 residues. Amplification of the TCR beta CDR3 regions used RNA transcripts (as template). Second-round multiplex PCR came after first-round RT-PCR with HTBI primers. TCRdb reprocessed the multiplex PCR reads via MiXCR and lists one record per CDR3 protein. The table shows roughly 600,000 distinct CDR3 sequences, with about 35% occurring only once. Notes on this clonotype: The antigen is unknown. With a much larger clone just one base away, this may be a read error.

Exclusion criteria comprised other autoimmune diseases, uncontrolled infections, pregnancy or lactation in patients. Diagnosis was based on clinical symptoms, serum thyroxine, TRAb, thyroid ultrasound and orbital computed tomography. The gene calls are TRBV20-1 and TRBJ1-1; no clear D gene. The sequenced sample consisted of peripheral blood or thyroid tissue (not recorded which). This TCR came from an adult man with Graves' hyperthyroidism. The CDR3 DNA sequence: TGCAGTGCGAGCACAAGAAACACTGAAGCTTCCTTT. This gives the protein CSASTRNTEASF.